The sequence of this T cell receptor (beta chain) was determined in a study of shared clonotypes between healthy human individuals (dated by TCRdb to 2018 to 2021). Broadly, across the study: The cohort included a few men and a couple of women between 18 and 49 years of age. To increase sequencing depth and limit assay-specific biases, TCR repertoire library preparation and sequencing were carried out by different laboratories using diverse techniques. Per donor, three plates each were used for CD4 naive and CD4 memory, two for CD8 naive, and one for CD8 memory. To estimate repertoire size and how much clonotype sharing occurs between individuals, the study deeply sequenced the blood TCR repertoires of 5 or 6 healthy adults. Per donor, leukapheresis produced somewhere between about 0.8 and 9 billion PBMCs. Paper-wide results and their limitations: Naive subsets generally had larger estimated clonotype richness than memory subsets did. Pairwise subsampling led to the expectation that sequencing depth would affect the degree of clonotype sharing among donors. Across several donors, around 5% of naive CD4, roughly 3.5% of naive CD8, around 2.5% of memory CD4, and under 0.45% of memory CD8 clonotypes were shared. Rarefaction of sorted-subset datasets indicated incomplete sequencing despite the large sequencing depth. Because the study included only a small number of donors, the genetic and exposure-history diversity represented was limited. Sampling was limited to blood, and TCR repertoires in tissue likely differ from TCR repertoires in blood. Higher generation probabilities were observed for clonotypes shared by all four sorted-subset donors than for non-shared clonotypes.

TCR CDR3 regions were amplified from genomic DNA by multiplex PCR using the deep immunoSEQ assay. For each cell subset, the extracted genomic DNA was distributed evenly across all wells of several immunoSEQ 96-well plates, and each plate served as one replicate. For sorted subsets, roughly 190 ng of genomic DNA, equivalent to 30,000 or so T cell genomes, went into each replicate PCR. The purified libraries were quantified using a Qubit 3.0 fluorometer, sized with a Bioanalyzer 2100, and then quantified again using the KAPA Library Quantification kit. A separate single-read 150-cycle Illumina NextSeq 550 flow cell was used to sequence each immunoSEQ 96-well plate. As for the authors' bioinformatics: Because the immunoSEQ output included only junctional sequences and no quality scores, the filtering could not be the same as the filtering used for full-length reads. To assign V/J genes and CDR3, sequences were annotated against IMGT germline references using PyIR, a Python wrapper for IgBLAST v1.9. Reads were removed for weak V/J assignments (E-value above 1e-6), missing CDR3, stop codons, out-of-frame junctions, or ambiguous translated residues. V3J clonotypes were defined as sequences sharing the same inferred V gene, J gene, and CDR3 amino acid sequence. The percentage overlap between two repertoires was calculated by dividing the number of shared unique clonotypes by the size of the smaller repertoire. Three approaches were used to assess repertoire richness: RTK rarefaction, the Chao1 estimator, and Recon v2.1 estimates of unobserved clonotypes. Generation probabilities for all TCRbeta clonotypes obtained by the gDNA method from several donors were computed using OLGA. The table was pulled from immuneACCESS by TCRdb, which kept in-frame rearrangements only. Such tables lose some clones; where checked, under half of the loss comes from unresolved V genes, and the rest has no known cause. V and J calls and clone size follow that table, whereas D and trimming were derived from the DNA. The sample includes about 2 million clones, with approximately 94% observed a single time. The ten largest account for more than 0.95% of the sample.

CD8 naive samples were CD45RO-negative cells positively selected for CCR7, giving a CD45RA+CCR7+ population that excluded TemRA cells. The donors were healthy, HIV-negative adults who had no recently reported acute infections or vaccinations. Every donor was a Caucasian adult residing in Nashville, Tennessee, USA. Blood was collected by leukapheresis, and PBMCs were isolated by Ficoll-Histopaque density gradient centrifugation and then cryopreserved in liquid nitrogen vapor phase. Analytical flow cytometry was used to check the purity and quantity of each magnetically sorted T cell population. Genomic DNA was isolated from each sorted fraction and quantified by UV absorbance on a Nanodrop 2000c. V loses 3 bases at its end and J loses 5 bases; junction bases beyond the gene matches: 5. CDR1 and CDR2 were assigned from the germline V gene (reference sequence) as MNHEY and SMNVEV. Reading from cysteine to phenylalanine, the CDR3 counts 14 amino acids. The sequence is cut down to CDR3 DNA, 42 bases in frame from base 1.

As to this clone: Its antigen has not been determined. Base qualities are not recorded, but no much larger clone differs from it by a single base.

This sequence originates from a man between 18 and 29 years old in good health. This receptor chain uses TRBV27 and TRBJ1-1, and 8 junctional nucleotides match TRBD1. Material: naive CD8+ T cells sorted from blood. Explained via the paper, the cell subset or site label denotes: CD45RA+CCR7+. The CDR3 protein: CASSFRQGWTEAFF. In nucleotides, the sequence is TGTGCCAGCAGTTTCCGACAGGGGTGGACTGAAGCTTTCTTT.